This T cell receptor (beta chain) was sequenced for a study of TIL therapy for anti-PD-1-resistant metastatic lung cancer. For the study at large: A few tumors were EGFR-mutant and two were ALK-rearranged. General study findings and limits: TIL clonotype persistence in blood showed no apparent association with response. The cohort had more treatment-naive, never-smoker and oncogene-addicted patients than typical.

CDR1 and CDR2 from the germline V gene are SGHNT and YENEEA. After removal of 5 bases from V and 4 bases from J, the junction contained 13 bases not matched to a gene. There are 18 residues in the CDR3. With respect to this clone: The antigen remains undetermined.

Noted time point: pre-treatment sample, taken before nivolumab and TIL therapy. Enrollment ran from late 2017 to early 2020. This was the immunoSEQ v3 assay. Sequencing used immunoSEQ multiplex PCR; TCRdb keeps in-frame clones, though not all of them. The sample includes 54,000 or so clones, less than 75% seen only once; the top ten take around 1.9%. V and J are TRBV11-3 and TRBJ2-1; TRBD2 agrees at 11 bases. The clonotype comes from a person between 25 and 79 years old with non-small cell lung cancer. Sequences were derived from blood, sampled at baseline. Here the CDR3 reads CASSHPGGLAATYNEQFF. The DNA for the CDR3 is TGTGCCAGCAGCCATCCGGGGGGACTAGCGGCTACTTACAATGAGCAGTTCTTC.